This TCR beta chain comes out of a study of T-cell reconstitution after alpha-beta-depleted transplantation in children. Study-wide findings and caveats: Roughly two months post-transplant, alpha-beta T cells reportedly originated from several hundred graft clones that had expanded.

Germline V gene lookup returns CDR1 MNHEY and CDR2 SMNVEV (reference sequence). This CDR3 is 16 amino acids long. J lost 8 bases, V lost 4 bases, and 13 bases had no gene match. Comment on this clonotype: Its specificity is not known.

TCRbeta library construction was performed incorporating unique molecular identifiers. Each CDR3 protein gets one entry after TCRdb re-called the PCR reads with MiXCR. Among some 600,000 distinct CDR3 sequences listed, approximately 12% were seen once. The clonotype was recovered from a male patient between 5 and 17 years old who had a stem cell transplant for acute myeloid leukemia, so the T cells may come from the graft donor. Sequences were derived from PBMCs, mostly from graft donor cells, sampled 360 days after TCRalphabeta/CD19-depleted stem cell transplant. The rearrangement links TRBV27 to TRBJ2-1; TRBD1 matches 8 bases. The CDR3 loop reads CASSSPGQAYPDEQFF. DNA for the CDR3: TGTGCCAGCAGTTCGCCGGGACAGGCCTATCCAGATGAGCAGTTCTTC.